The 6 T cell receptor beta chains below all came from one sample that was sequenced in a study of blood T cell repertoires in COVID-19. Some clones are missing from TCRdb's copy, which holds only in-frame ones; the method was immunoSEQ multiplex PCR. The sample consists of roughly 360,000 clones, 88% of them appearing once. Source material: PBMCs or T cells enriched from blood (not recorded which). The receptors derive from a woman aged 30 to 39 with acute COVID-19.

The V gene is TRBV6-5, the J gene TRBJ2-7; D is perhaps TRBD1 (5 bases). From germline, CDR1 is MNHEY and CDR2 SVGAGI. This CDR3 contains 13 residues. With 4 bases removed from V and 5 bases from J, the gap between germline ends came to 12 bases. In DNA form, the CDR3 reads TGTGCCAGCAGTTTAGCCCAGGGCCACGAGCAGTACTTC. Residues: CASSLAQGHEQYF.

This rearrangement joins TRBV24-1 to TRBJ2-3; 7 bases align to TRBD1. CDR1 and CDR2 (germline): KGHDR, SFDVKD. The CDR3 totals 15 residues. V gave up 4 bases and J gave up 0 bases; unmatched junction bases: 3. The CDR3 sequence is CATSDVRGSTDTQYF. In DNA, the CDR3 is TGTGCCACCAGTGACGTCAGGGGGAGCACAGATACGCAGTATTTT.

The chain employs TRBV6-4 and TRBJ2-2; 7 bases are shared with TRBD2. This CDR3 comprises 14 residues. Germline V gene data show CDR1 as MRHNA and CDR2 as SNTAGT. Unmatched junction bases numbered 3, after V lost 6 bases and J lost 2 bases. DNA of the CDR3: TGTGCCAGCAGGAGGGAGGGAAACACCGGGGAGCTGTTTTTT. Its translation: CASRREGNTGELFF.

About this clone: In the same sample, other DNA sequences code for this CDR3. This chain connects TRBV3-1 (or the pseudogene TRBV3-2) to TRBJ2-5; 8 bases map to TRBD2. Unmatched junction bases numbered 2, after V lost 1 base and J lost 1 base. The CDR3 contains 15 residues. Germline CDR1 and CDR2: LGHDT and YNNKEL (reference sequence). The CDR3 DNA follows: TGTGCCAGCAGCCAAGCGGGGGGGGGCCAAGAGACCCAGTACTTC. Translation: CASSQAGGGQETQYF.

The chain employs TRBV2 and TRBJ2-1, with 10 nucleotides matching TRBD2. CDR3 length: 17 amino acids. Germline V lookup: CDR1 SNHLY, CDR2 FYNNEI. J gave up 0 bases and V 2 bases, and 4 bases lay outside the gene matches. The CDR3, as DNA: TGTGCCAGCAGTGAAAGAGCGGGGGGGCACTCCTACAATGAGCAGTTCTTC. This sequence encodes CASSERAGGHSYNEQFF.

The chain carries TRBV5-1 and TRBJ2-7; tentative D call: TRBD2 (5 bases). Per germline, CDR1 SGHRS and CDR2 YFSETQ. Trimming stripped 4 bases from V and 5 bases from J, with 13 bases between. The length of the CDR3 is 13 residues. The CDR3 loop reads CASSDEGLDEQYF. In DNA, the CDR3 is TGCGCCAGCAGCGACGAAGGACTGGACGAGCAGTACTTC. Combining the CDR3 with reference TRBV5-1 and TRBJ2-7 gives the whole variable domain KAGVTQTPRYLIKTRGQQVTLSCSPISGHRSVSWYQQTPGQGLQFLFEYFSETQRNKGNFPGRFSGRQFSNSRSEMNVSTLELGDSALYLCASSDEGLDEQYFGPGTRLTVT.